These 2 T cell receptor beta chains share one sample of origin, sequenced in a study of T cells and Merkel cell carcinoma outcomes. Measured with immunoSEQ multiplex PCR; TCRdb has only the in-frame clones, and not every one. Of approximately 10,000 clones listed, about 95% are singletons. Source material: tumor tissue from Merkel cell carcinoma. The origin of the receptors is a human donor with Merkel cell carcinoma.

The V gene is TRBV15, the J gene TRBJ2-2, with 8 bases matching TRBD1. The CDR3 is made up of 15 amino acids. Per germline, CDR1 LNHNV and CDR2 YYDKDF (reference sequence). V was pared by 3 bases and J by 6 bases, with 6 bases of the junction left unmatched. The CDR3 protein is CATSRDRVGAGELFF. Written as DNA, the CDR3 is TGTGCCACCAGCAGGGACAGGGTAGGGGCCGGGGAGCTGTTTTTT. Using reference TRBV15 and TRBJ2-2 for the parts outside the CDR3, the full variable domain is DAMVIQNPRYQVTQFGKPVTLSCSQTLNHNVMYWYQQKSSQAPKLLFHYYDKDFNNEADTPDNFQSRRPNTSFCFLDIRSPGLGDTAMYLCATSRDRVGAGELFFGEGSRLTVL.

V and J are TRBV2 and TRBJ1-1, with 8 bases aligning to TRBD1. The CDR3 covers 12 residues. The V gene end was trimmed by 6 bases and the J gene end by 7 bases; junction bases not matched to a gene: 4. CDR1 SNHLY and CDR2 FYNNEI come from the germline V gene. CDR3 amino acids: CASSRTGYEAFF. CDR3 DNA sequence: TGTGCCAGCAGCAGGACAGGGTATGAAGCTTTCTTT.